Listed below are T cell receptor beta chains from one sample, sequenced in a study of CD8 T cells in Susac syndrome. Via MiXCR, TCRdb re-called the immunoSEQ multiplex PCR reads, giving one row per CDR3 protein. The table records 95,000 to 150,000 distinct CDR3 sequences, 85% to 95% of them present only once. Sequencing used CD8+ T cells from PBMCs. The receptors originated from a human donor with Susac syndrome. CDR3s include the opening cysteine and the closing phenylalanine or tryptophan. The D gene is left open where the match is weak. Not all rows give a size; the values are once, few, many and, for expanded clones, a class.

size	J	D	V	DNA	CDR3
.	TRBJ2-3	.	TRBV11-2	TGTGCCAGCAGCTCCCTGGCCGGGGCGTACACAGATACGCAGTATTTT	CASSSLAGAYTDTQYF
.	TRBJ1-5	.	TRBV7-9	TGTGCCAGCAGTTCTGACGGTAATCAGCCCCAGCATTTT	CASSSDGNQPQHF
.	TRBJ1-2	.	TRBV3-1	TGTGCCAGCGGCCAAGTTCGTAGTCTTGGCTACACCTTC	CASGQVRSLGYTF
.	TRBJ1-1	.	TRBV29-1	TGCAGCGTTCACAAGGGGAACACTGAAGCTTTCTTT	CSVHKGNTEAFF
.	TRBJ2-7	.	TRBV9	TGTGCCAGCAGCCGTTCCTCGGCGGGCTCCTACGAGCAGTACTTC	CASSRSSAGSYEQYF
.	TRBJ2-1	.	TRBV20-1	TGCAGTGCTAGAGATCTGCGTTTAGGGTCACGCTCCTACAATGAGCAGTTCTTC	CSARDLRLGSRSYNEQFF
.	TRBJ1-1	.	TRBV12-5	TGTGCTAGTGGTTTGCCCGCGCTGGGGGACACTGAAGCTTTCTTT	CASGLPALGDTEAFF
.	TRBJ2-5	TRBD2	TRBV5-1	TGCGCCAGCAGCTTACCGGGACTAGCGGCAGAGACCCAGTACTTC	CASSLPGLAAETQYF
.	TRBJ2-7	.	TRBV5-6	TGTGCCAGCAGCCACAGCTACGAGCAGTACTTC	CASSHSYEQYF
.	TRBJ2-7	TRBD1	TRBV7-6	TGTGCCAGCAGTTTGGGACAGGGAAGCTCCTACGAGCAGTACTTC	CASSLGQGSSYEQYF
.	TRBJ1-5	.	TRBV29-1	TGCAGCGTTGAAGAGGGACGGGAAGGTCAGCCCCAGCATTTT	CSVEEGREGQPQHF
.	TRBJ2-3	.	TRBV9	TGTGCCAGCAGCGTAGGGCAAGATACGCAGTATTTT	CASSVGQDTQYF
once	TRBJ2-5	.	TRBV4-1	TGCGCCAGCAGCCAAGATGGTGTCCAGGGCACGGAGGAGACCCAGTACTTC	CASSQDGVQGTEETQYF
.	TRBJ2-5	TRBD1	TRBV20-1	TGCAGTGCTCTCCGACGACAGGGTAGAGTACAAGAGACCCAGTACTTC	CSALRRQGRVQETQYF
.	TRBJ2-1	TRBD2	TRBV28	TGTGCCAGCAGGGAACTAGCGGGGGGGGATGAGCAGTTCTTC	CASRELAGGDEQFF
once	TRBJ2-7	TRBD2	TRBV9	TGTGCCAGCAGCGTATGGGGAGGGGATTCAGACGAGCAGTACTTC	CASSVWGGDSDEQYF
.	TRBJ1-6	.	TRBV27	TGTGCCAGCAGTTTAGCCCAGATAAATTCACCCCTCCACTTT	CASSLAQINSPLHF
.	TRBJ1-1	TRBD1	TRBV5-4	TGTGCCAGCAGCCCGGACAGGGGGCGGGTTACTGAAGCTTTCTTT	CASSPDRGRVTEAFF
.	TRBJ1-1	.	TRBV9	TGTGCCAGCAGCGAGGAGGGGAACACTGAAGCTTTCTTT	CASSEEGNTEAFF
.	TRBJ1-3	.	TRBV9	TGTGCCAGCAGCGCACTGGACGGAAACACCATATATTTT	CASSALDGNTIYF
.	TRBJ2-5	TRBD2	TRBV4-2	TGTGCCAGCAGCCGAATTAGCGGGGCCCAAGAGACCCAGTACTTC	CASSRISGAQETQYF
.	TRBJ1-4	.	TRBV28	TGTGCCAGCAGGCCGGTATCAACTAATGAAAAACTGTTTTTT	CASRPVSTNEKLFF
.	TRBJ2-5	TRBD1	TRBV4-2	TGTGCCAGCAGCCAAGAACGGGACAGGGGAATGTTAGAGACCCAGTACTTC	CASSQERDRGMLETQYF
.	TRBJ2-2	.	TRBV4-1	TGCGCCAGCAGCCAAGAACCAGGCCCCGGGGAGCTGTTTTTT	CASSQEPGPGELFF
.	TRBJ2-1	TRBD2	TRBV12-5	TGTGCTAGTGGGGCGGGGGGCTCCTACAATGAGCAGTTCTTC	CASGAGGSYNEQFF
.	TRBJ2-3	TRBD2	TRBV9	TGTGCCAGCAGCGTAGGGGGTAGCGGGGCAGATACGCAGTATTTT	CASSVGGSGADTQYF
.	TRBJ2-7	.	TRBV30	TGTGCCTGGAGTGGAATGTCCGAGCAGTACTTC	CAWSGMSEQYF
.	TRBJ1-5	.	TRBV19	TGTGCCAGTATAGCTTCAGGGTCCTGGGGCAATCAGCCCCAGCATTTT	CASIASGSWGNQPQHF
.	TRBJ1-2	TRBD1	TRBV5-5	TGTGCCAGCAGCTTTGGGCGGACAGGGACTAACTATGGCTACACCTTC	CASSFGRTGTNYGYTF
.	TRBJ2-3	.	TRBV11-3	TGTGCCAGCAGCTTAGAACCAGATACGCAGTATTTT	CASSLEPDTQYF
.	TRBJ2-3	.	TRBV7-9	TGTGCCTCGTCCATGACTAGCACAGATACGCAGTATTTT	CASSMTSTDTQYF
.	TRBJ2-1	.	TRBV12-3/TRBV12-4	TGTGCCAGCAGTTTATTGCTTGTGTGGAATGAGCAGTTCTTC	CASSLLLVWNEQFF
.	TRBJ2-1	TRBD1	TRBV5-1	TGCGCCAGCAGCGTCCGGGACAGCACCGTTAATGAGCAGTTCTTC	CASSVRDSTVNEQFF
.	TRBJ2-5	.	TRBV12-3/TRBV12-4	TGTGCCAGCAGTTTGGGGGCTCCCCGGGGGGAGTACTTC	CASSLGAPRGEYF
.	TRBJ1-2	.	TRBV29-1	TGCAGCGTTGAAGACGGGAGGAACTATGGCTACACCTTC	CSVEDGRNYGYTF
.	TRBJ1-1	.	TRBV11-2	TGTGCCAGCAGCTTAGTGGAGAAAGTAGCTTTCTTT	CASSLVEKVAFF
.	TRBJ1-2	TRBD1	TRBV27	TGTGCCAGCAGCTGGACCGGGACAGGGTATGGCTACACCTTC	CASSWTGTGYGYTF
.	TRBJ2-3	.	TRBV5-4	TGTGCCAGCAGCCGCGTCGGGGACACAGATACGCAGTATTTT	CASSRVGDTDTQYF
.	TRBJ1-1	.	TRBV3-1	TGTGCCAGCAGCCAAGCCGACGGGGGTTCGGACACTGAAGCTTTCTTT	CASSQADGGSDTEAFF
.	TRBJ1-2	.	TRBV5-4	TGTGCCAGCAGCTTCCCAAGGCAGGGCTATGGCTACACCTTC	CASSFPRQGYGYTF
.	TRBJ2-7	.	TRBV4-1	TGCGCCAGCAGCCAAGATCCTGGAGGCGGGGCGGGGTACGAGCAGTACTTC	CASSQDPGGGAGYEQYF
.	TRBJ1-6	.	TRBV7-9	TGTGCCAGCAGCTCCAACCGCTCCTATAATTCACCCCTCCACTTT	CASSSNRSYNSPLHF
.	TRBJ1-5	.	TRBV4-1	TGCGCCAGCAGCCAAGAGAAGTGGTCGGATCAGCCCCAGCATTTT	CASSQEKWSDQPQHF
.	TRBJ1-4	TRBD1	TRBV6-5	TGTGCCAGCAGTGCAGGGGGCGAAAATGAAAAACTGTTTTTT	CASSAGGENEKLFF
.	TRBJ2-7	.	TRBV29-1	TGCAGCGTTGCAGGGTTGGACTCCTACGAGCAGTACTTC	CSVAGLDSYEQYF
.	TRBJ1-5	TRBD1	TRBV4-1	TGCGCCAGCAGCCAAGCCGACAGGGGGGATCAGCCCCAGCATTTT	CASSQADRGDQPQHF
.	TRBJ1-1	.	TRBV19	TGTGCCAGTAGTATGGGGGGCGCCGGCACTGAAGCTTTCTTT	CASSMGGAGTEAFF
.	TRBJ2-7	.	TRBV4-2	TGTGCCAGCAGCCAACTCAAACAAGGGGAAGGAGGAGAGCAGTACTTC	CASSQLKQGEGGEQYF
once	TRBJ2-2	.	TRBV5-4	TGTGCCAGCAGAATTAGGGGCGACACCGGGGAGCTGTTTTTT	CASRIRGDTGELFF
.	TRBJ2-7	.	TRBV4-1	TGCGCCAGCAGCCAAGATGGATACGAGCAGTACTTC	CASSQDGYEQYF
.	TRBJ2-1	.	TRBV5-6	TGTGCCAGCAGCCAACTAGTAACTGAGCAGTTCTTC	CASSQLVTEQFF
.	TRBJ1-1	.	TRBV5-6	TGTGCCAGCAGCATTGGAGACGGTGAAGCTTTCTTT	CASSIGDGEAFF
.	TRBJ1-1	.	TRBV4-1	TGCGCCAGCAGCCAAAAGCTGGGAGGGAACACTGAAGCTTTCTTT	CASSQKLGGNTEAFF
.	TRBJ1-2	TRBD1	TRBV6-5	TGTGCCAGCAGGGGACAGGGGTATGGCTACACCTTC	CASRGQGYGYTF
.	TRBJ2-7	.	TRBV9	TGTGCCAGCAGCGTAGAGGGACAAGCCTCCTACGAGCAGTACTTC	CASSVEGQASYEQYF
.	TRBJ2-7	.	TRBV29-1	TGCAGCGCCCTTGATCCCGGCTTCGAGCAGTACTTC	CSALDPGFEQYF
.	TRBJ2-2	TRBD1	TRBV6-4	TGTGCCACTGGACAGGGGGCCACCGGGGAGCTGTTTTTT	CATGQGATGELFF